A selection of T cell receptor beta chains follows, all from one sample in a study of shared clonotypes between healthy human individuals. Sequencing used immunoSEQ multiplex PCR; TCRdb keeps in-frame clones, though not all of them. The sample consists of roughly 500,000 clones, around 80% of them appearing once. Sequenced material: PBMCs. The receptors stem from a woman in her 40s in good health. Some clones in this sample may be carry-over from other donors' samples. Both conserved end residues are trimmed from each CDR3.

V gene	CDR3 length	J gene	CDR3 protein
TRBV19	11	TRBJ2-5	ASKARLWGDQY
TRBV4-2	10	TRBJ2-1	ASSSTLKEQF
TRBV7-3	12	TRBJ1-1	ASSPTGPNTEAF
TRBV11-2	11	NA	ASSLGDSYEQY
TRBV9	16	TRBJ1-6	ASSSDRGRSSYNSPLH
TRBV10-3	13	TRBJ2-1	AISESGGEYNEQF
TRBV5-8	12	TRBJ2-1	ATPSGRAWNEQF
TRBV15	13	TRBJ2-5	ATSRDRGVQETQY
TRBV7-9	11	TRBJ2-2	ASSLDSTGELF
TRBV7-2	12	TRBJ2-2	ASSFPYGSGELF
TRBV5-5	15	TRBJ2-4	ASSLGAGARSKNIQY
TRBV11-2	14	TRBJ2-5	ASSTTGVGPQETQY
TRBV11-2	9	TRBJ2-7	ASSLMGEQY
TRBV6-1	14	TRBJ2-1	ASSEYGTGFYNEQF